This T cell receptor beta chain was identified during a study of blood T cell repertoires in COVID-19. The overall study: The analysed material was cDNA or gDNA that came from T cells, B-cell-depleted T cells, or PBMCs.

V lost 6 bases and J lost 3, with 14 bases in between. In germline, CDR1 is LNHDA, CDR2 SQIVND (reference sequence). CDR3 size: 14 residues. Authors' analysis steps: Counts of nucleated cells, estimated from reference gene primer amplification, were obtained. Assay: immunoSEQ multiplex PCR; the TCRdb copy retains only in-frame clones and omits some. Clonal size and the V and J genes are those of that table, whereas D and trimming came from the DNA. The table has 81,000 or so clones, approximately 89% seen once. The rearrangement uses TRBV19 and TRBJ1-2, with a tentative D call TRBD1 (5 bases). What was sequenced was peripheral blood. This TCR was recovered from an older man with active or convalescent COVID-19. The CDR3 sequence: CASSRGDRHYGYTF. DNA of the CDR3: TGTGCCAGTAGCCGGGGGGACCGCCACTATGGCTACACCTTC.